This is a list of T cell receptor beta chains from one sample in a study of cytomegalovirus exposure and HLA in healthy donors. The method was immunoSEQ multiplex PCR; TCRdb's version includes in-frame clones alone and lacks a portion of them. This sample yields about 190,000 clones, of which 70% to 90% are seen a single time; 1.5% to 2% belongs to the top ten. Material: PBMCs. The receptors stem from a woman in her late teens or twenties in good health and CMV-seronegative. The CDR3 runs from the conserved cysteine through the conserved F or W. D genes are given only for firm matches. Clone size is not always given. Where it is, it says once, few, many or a class for expanded clones.

J | V | D | length | size | CDR3 | DNA
TRBJ2-7 | TRBV13 | TRBD2 | 14 | . | CASSVAGVPPEQYF | TGTGCCAGCAGCGTAGCGGGAGTCCCCCCCGAGCAGTACTTC
TRBJ2-5 | TRBV7-9 | TRBD1 | 14 | . | CASTLGGQGTIQYF | TGTGCCAGCACCCTGGGGGGACAGGGGACCATCCAGTACTTC
TRBJ1-2 | TRBV19 | . | 12 | . | CASMGGPGGYTF | TGTGCCAGTATGGGGGGGCCCGGAGGCTACACCTTC
TRBJ1-2 | TRBV7-9 | . | 16 | few | CASSLMGQGFIYGYTF | TGTGCCAGCAGCTTGATGGGTCAGGGATTTATCTATGGCTACACCTTC
TRBJ2-7 | TRBV27 | TRBD2 | 17 | . | CASRLQPSSGGFYEQYF | TGTGCCAGCAGGCTTCAGCCGTCTAGCGGAGGTTTCTACGAGCAGTACTTC
TRBJ1-4 | TRBV30 | . | 14 | . | CAWSVRGGGEKLFF | TGTGCCTGGAGTGTACGGGGGGGTGGTGAAAAACTGTTTTTT
TRBJ2-1 | TRBV6-1 | . | 14 | . | CASSEARPPFYQFF | TGTGCCAGCAGTGAAGCGCGGCCCCCCTTCTACCAGTTCTTC
TRBJ2-4 | TRBV9 | TRBD1 | 15 | . | CASSAHGTGKNIQYF | TGTGCCAGCAGCGCCCACGGGACAGGGAAAAACATTCAGTACTTC
TRBJ1-1 | TRBV6-5 | TRBD1 | 15 | . | CASSYGTGGTSEAFF | TGTGCCAGCAGTTACGGAACAGGGGGCACTTCTGAAGCTTTCTTT
TRBJ2-7 | TRBV27 | TRBD2 | 15 | . | CASSPSGGGAYEQYF | TGTGCCAGCAGTCCCTCCGGCGGGGGAGCCTACGAGCAGTACTTC
TRBJ2-3 | TRBV9 | TRBD2 | 16 | . | CASSVASGGSTDTQYF | TGTGCCAGCAGCGTAGCAAGCGGGGGCAGCACAGATACGCAGTATTTT
TRBJ2-7 | TRBV2 | . | 14 | . | CASLREGPWDEQYF | TGTGCCAGCCTGAGGGAAGGGCCTTGGGACGAGCAGTACTTC
TRBJ1-3 | TRBV19 | TRBD1 | 15 | . | CASSIYGQGVNTIYF | TGTGCCAGTAGTATCTATGGACAGGGCGTAAACACCATATATTTT
TRBJ1-3 | TRBV19 | TRBD1 | 14 | . | CASSMGTEGNTIYF | TGTGCCAGTAGTATGGGGACAGAAGGAAACACCATATATTTT
TRBJ2-2 | TRBV5-4 | TRBD2 | 17 | . | CASSRTSGRTNTGELFF | TGTGCCAGCAGCCGGACTAGCGGGAGGACTAACACCGGGGAGCTGTTTTTT
TRBJ1-2 | TRBV30 | . | 13 | . | CAWRGGAQAGYTF | TGTGCCTGGAGGGGGGGGGCGCAGGCAGGCTACACCTTC
TRBJ2-1 | TRBV9 | TRBD2 | 15 | . | CASSAGLAGEGEQFF | TGTGCCAGCAGCGCGGGACTAGCGGGGGAGGGTGAGCAGTTCTTC
TRBJ2-7 | TRBV6-6 | TRBD1 | 16 | few | CASSYTTGASTYEQYF | TGTGCCAGCAGTTACACCACAGGGGCGAGCACCTACGAGCAGTACTTC
TRBJ2-5 | TRBV9 | . | 14 | . | CASSVATNQETQYF | TGTGCCAGCAGCGTAGCCACAAACCAAGAGACCCAGTACTTC
TRBJ2-2 | TRBV9 | . | 14 | . | CASSVASGPGELFF | TGTGCCAGCAGCGTAGCCTCGGGTCCCGGGGAGCTGTTTTTT
TRBJ2-1 | TRBV19 | TRBD1 | 14 | few | CASSGQGFEDLQFF | TGTGCCAGTAGCGGACAGGGCTTCGAGGATCTGCAGTTCTTC
TRBJ2-7 | TRBV11-3 | . | 13 | . | CASSIEDSYEQYF | TGTGCCAGCAGCATTGAGGATTCCTACGAGCAGTACTTC
TRBJ1-5 | TRBV2 | TRBD1 | 14 | . | CASSGQGGNQPQHF | TGTGCCAGCAGTGGACAGGGTGGCAATCAGCCCCAGCATTTT
TRBJ1-1 | TRBV7-6 | . | 13 | . | CASSFPGGTEAFF | TGTGCCAGCAGCTTCCCGGGAGGCACTGAAGCTTTCTTT
TRBJ1-2 | TRBV11-2 | . | 12 | . | CASSSQGNGYTF | TGTGCCAGCAGCTCCCAGGGTAATGGCTACACCTTC
TRBJ2-7 | TRBV6-5 | . | 14 | . | CASSYSPSSYEQYF | TGTGCCAGCAGTTACAGTCCCAGCTCCTACGAGCAGTACTTC
TRBJ2-7 | TRBV28 | . | 14 | once | CASSFPNTGYEQYF | TGTGCCAGCAGTTTTCCGAACACAGGCTACGAGCAGTACTTC
TRBJ1-2 | TRBV7-8 | . | 12 | . | CASSSRNYGYTF | TGTGCCAGCAGCTCCCGTAACTATGGCTACACCTTC
TRBJ1-1 | TRBV10-3 | TRBD1 | 15 | . | CAISEPGQGNTEAFF | TGTGCCATCAGTGAGCCGGGACAGGGAAACACTGAAGCTTTCTTT
TRBJ2-3 | TRBV30 | . | 15 | . | CAWSPPGEATDTQYF | TGTGCCTGGAGTCCCCCGGGGGAGGCAACAGATACGCAGTATTTT
TRBJ2-1 | TRBV4-3 | . | 16 | . | CASSQDNDSGYNEQFF | TGCGCCAGCAGCCAAGATAACGATAGCGGATACAATGAGCAGTTCTTC
TRBJ1-6 | TRBV6-5 | TRBD1 | 15 | once | CASSYSGQGGSPLHF | TGTGCCAGCAGTTACTCCGGACAGGGAGGTTCACCCCTCCACTTT
TRBJ1-6 | TRBV2 | . | 15 | . | CASSELGQPNSPLHF | TGTGCCAGCAGTGAACTAGGACAGCCTAATTCACCCCTCCACTTT
TRBJ2-7 | TRBV5-6 | TRBD1 | 15 | . | CASSLQGWDSYEQYF | TGTGCCAGCAGCTTACAGGGGTGGGACTCCTACGAGCAGTACTTC
TRBJ2-2 | TRBV29-1 | TRBD1 | 14 | . | CSVRQGENTGELFF | TGCAGCGTCCGACAGGGGGAGAACACCGGGGAGCTGTTTTTT
TRBJ1-1 | TRBV7-2 | . | 16 | . | CASSPGLGGPNAEAFF | TGTGCCAGCAGCCCGGGTCTGGGAGGGCCGAACGCTGAAGCTTTCTTT
TRBJ1-1 | TRBV27 | TRBD1 | 16 | once | CASSFSTGEIGTEAFF | TGTGCCAGCAGTTTTTCGACAGGGGAAATCGGCACTGAAGCTTTCTTT
TRBJ2-1 | TRBV5-1 | TRBD2 | 16 | . | CASSLVEREDHNEQFF | TGCGCCAGCAGCTTGGTCGAGCGGGAGGACCACAATGAGCAGTTCTTC
TRBJ2-7 | TRBV7-2 | TRBD1 | 15 | . | CASSFRDSRAYEQYF | TGTGCCAGCAGCTTCCGGGACAGTAGAGCGTACGAGCAGTACTTC